The 27 T cell receptor beta chains reported below all come from one sample, sequenced in a study of STAT3 mutations in large granular lymphocyte leukemia. Study-level results: In T-cell large granular lymphocyte leukemia, about half of patients showed multiple immunodominant subclonotypes.

Repertoires were generated with immunoSEQ multiplex PCR, while TCRdb's copy carries only in-frame clones and drops some. Of approximately 45,000 clones listed, about 81% are singletons. Their specific antigens are unknown. Sequencing used PBMCs. The source of these receptors is a human donor with T large granular lymphocyte leukemia. Some clones in this sample may be carry-over from other donors' samples.

The chain carries TRBV4-3 and TRBJ2-1; the match to TRBD2 covers 9 bases. With 4 bases clipped from V and 8 bases from J, the junction kept 9 bases outside the gene matches. The CDR3 spans 15 residues. Germline assignment: CDR1 LGHNA and CDR2 YSLEER. CDR3 loop: CASSRILAGFDEQFF. Written as DNA, the CDR3 is TGCGCCAGCAGCCGTATTCTAGCGGGGTTCGATGAGCAGTTCTTC.

This clone was recorded once. This CDR3 is CASSLTPAAYGYTF. CDR3 DNA: TGTGCCAGCAGCTTAACCCCCGCGGCTTATGGCTACACCTTC. The V and J genes are TRBV7-9 and TRBJ1-2; D gene uncertain. The length of the CDR3 is 14 residues. Trimming pared 2 bases from V and 5 bases from J, leaving 12 bases between. Germline V CDR1 and CDR2: SEHNR, FQNEAQ (reference sequence).

This clone occurred once. This sequence joins TRBV5-1 and TRBJ1-1, with no clear D. Germline loops: CDR1 SGHRS, CDR2 YFSETQ. The CDR3 extends over 18 amino acids. The V gene lost 0 bases and the J gene lost 7 bases, with 25 bases spanning the gap. Here the CDR3 DNA reads TGCGCCAGCAGCTTGGCTGGGGTTGGTGCAGGAGTCGTTGGTGAAGCTTTCTTT. Its protein is CASSLAGVGAGVVGEAFF.

The gene calls are TRBV4-1 and TRBJ2-3, with D hard to call. Germline loops: CDR1 MGHRA, CDR2 YSYEKL. This CDR3 contains 16 residues. The germline V and J ends were trimmed by 0 bases and 2 bases, with 12 bases remaining between them. The CDR3 bases are TGCGCCAGCAGCCAAGATCCCGCCCCCCCCACAGATACGCAGTATTTT. Amino acid sequence: CASSQDPAPPTDTQYF.

The J gene is TRBJ1-3, the V gene TRBV6-5; no clear D gene. The germline CDR1 and CDR2 sequences are MNHEY and SVGAGI. The CDR3 spans 15 residues. V was trimmed by 0 bases and J by 0 bases, leaving 6 bases between them. The CDR3 here is CASSYSSGSGNTIYF. For the CDR3, the DNA is TGTGCCAGCAGTTACTCGTCCGGCTCTGGAAACACCATATATTTT.

The chain uses TRBV19 and TRBJ1-1; TRBD1 might be the D (5 bases). V was shortened by 6 bases and J by 3 bases, with 20 bases between the two germline ends. Germline assignment: CDR1 LNHDA and CDR2 SQIVND (reference sequence). This CDR3 is built from 16 residues. Written as DNA, the CDR3 is TGTGCCAGTAGCGGGAGTAGGGGCGGGAAGGACACTGAAGCTTTCTTT. It is translated as CASSGSRGGKDTEAFF.

The chain recombines TRBV28 with TRBJ2-6; D not resolved. In germline, CDR1 is MDHEN, CDR2 SYDVKM. The length of the CDR3 is 15 residues. The V and J ends lost 0 bases and 1 base respectively, with 4 bases between them. CDR3 sequence: CASSLWVSGANVLTF. In DNA form, the CDR3 reads TGTGCCAGCAGTTTATGGGTGTCTGGGGCCAACGTCCTGACTTTC.

This clone was recorded once. This chain connects TRBV7-8 to TRBJ2-5; D is undetermined. The CDR3 is 10 amino acids. With 5 bases removed from V and 2 bases from J, the gap between germline ends came to 0 bases. Germline-derived CDR1 and CDR2 are SGHVS and FQNEAQ. CDR3 sequence (DNA): TGTGCCAGCAGCCAAGAGACCCAGTACTTC. Residues: CASSQETQYF.

J is TRBJ1-6 and V is TRBV28, with D possibly TRBD1 on 5 matching bases. V lost 5 bases and J 8 bases, leaving 7 bases between the germline ends. From germline, CDR1 is MDHEN and CDR2 SYDVKM. The CDR3 contains 12 residues. DNA for the CDR3: TGTGCCAGCAGTACGACAGATTCACCCCTCCACTTT. Protein product: CASSTTDSPLHF.

A few counts support this clone. The genes are TRBV19 and TRBJ1-1, with TRBD1 matching over 7 bases. Per germline, CDR1 LNHDA and CDR2 SQIVND (reference sequence). J gave up 0 bases and V 5 bases, and 3 bases lay outside the gene matches. The length of the CDR3 is 14 residues. The CDR3 region is CASSATGVNTEAFF. The DNA for the CDR3 is TGTGCCAGTAGTGCCACAGGGGTGAACACTGAAGCTTTCTTT.

This rearrangement joins TRBV18 to TRBJ1-2; D remains ambiguous. The V end lost 3 bases, the J end lost 0 bases, and 8 bases lay between the germline ends. The CDR3 contains 14 residues. CDR1 and CDR2 (germline): KGHSH, LQKENI. This chain's CDR3 is CASSPPATNYGYTF. CDR3 sequence (DNA): TGTGCCAGCTCACCCCCAGCGACTAACTATGGCTACACCTTC.

The chain uses TRBV14 and TRBJ1-2; a weak D match, TRBD1 (6 bases). The germline CDR1 and CDR2 sequences are SGHDN and FVKESK. This CDR3 is 14 amino acids long. V gave up 3 bases and J gave up 4 bases, with 12 bases separating them. For the CDR3, the DNA is TGTGCCAGCAGCCACCCAGGGGTTAGCTATGGCTACACCTTC. As protein: CASSHPGVSYGYTF. Using reference TRBV14 and TRBJ1-2 for the parts outside the CDR3, the full variable domain is EAGVTQFPSHSVIEKGQTVTLRCDPISGHDNLYWYRRVMGKEIKFLLHFVKESKQDESGMPNNRFLAERTGGTYSTLKVQPAELEDSGVYFCASSHPGVSYGYTFGSGTRLTVV.

The chain uses TRBV14 and TRBJ1-6; D unclear. There are 15 residues in the CDR3. In germline, CDR1 is SGHDN, CDR2 FVKESK. Deletions cut 4 bases from V and 7 bases from J, with 14 bases between. CDR3 DNA sequence: TGTGCCAGCAGCCGATCCTGGAGTTCCAATTCACCCCTCCACTTT. Translation gives CASSRSWSSNSPLHF.

The gene calls are TRBV7-9 and TRBJ2-1; D uncertain. CDR1 SEHNR and CDR2 FQNEAQ come from the germline V gene (reference sequence). The V and J ends lost 1 base and 8 bases respectively, with 6 bases between them. The CDR3 runs to 12 residues. The CDR3 DNA is TGTGCCAGCAGCTTAGTGAGCGATGAGCAGTTCTTC. This codes for CASSLVSDEQFF.

This chain joins TRBV27 and TRBJ2-7; a possible D gene is TRBD1 (6 bases). CDR3 size: 15 residues. The germline V gene has CDR1 MNHEY and CDR2 SMNVEV (reference sequence). Between the trimmed V and J ends, which lost 2 bases and 1 base, there was a span of 12 bases. The CDR3 spells CASSLIGGPSYEQYF. CDR3 in DNA: TGTGCCAGCAGTTTAATAGGGGGACCTTCCTACGAGCAGTACTTC.

This chain links TRBV28 with TRBJ2-7; D is ambiguous. Trimming stripped 1 base from V and 0 bases from J, with 7 bases between. This CDR3 region has 14 residues. Germline assignment: CDR1 MDHEN and CDR2 SYDVKM. The CDR3 region has the DNA TGTGCCAGCAGTTTATTTAGTAGCTCCTACGAGCAGTACGTC. Translating it yields CASSLFSSSYEQYV.

The rearrangement joins TRBV5-1 to TRBJ2-7, with TRBD1 matching 7 bases. This CDR3 is built from 14 residues. The V gene's germline CDR1 is SGHRS and CDR2 YFSETQ. The V gene end was trimmed by 1 base and the J gene end by 3 bases; junction bases not matched to a gene: 4. CDR3 residues: CASSLNPGGYEQYF. The CDR3 nucleotides are TGCGCCAGCAGCTTGAACCCAGGGGGCTACGAGCAGTACTTC.

This clone was seen just once. The genes are TRBV10-3 and TRBJ2-5; D call uncertain. This CDR3 contains 13 residues. Looked up from germline, CDR1 is ENHRY and CDR2 is SYGVKD. Trimming pared 4 bases from V and 5 bases from J, leaving 11 bases between. CDR3 amino acids: CAISVLAKETQYF. The CDR3 DNA reads TGTGCCATCAGTGTCTTGGCCAAGGAGACCCAGTACTTC.

The V gene is TRBV28, the J gene TRBJ2-7; a weak D match, TRBD1 (5 bases). This CDR3 has 15 residues. CDR1 MDHEN and CDR2 SYDVKM come from the germline V gene. V was clipped by 6 bases and J by 2 bases, with 17 bases between them. The CDR3 DNA reads as TGTGCCAGCAGACCACCCACAGGTCTGACCTACGAGCAGTACTTC. Its protein is CASRPPTGLTYEQYF.

The V gene is TRBV29-1, the J gene TRBJ2-5; 10 positions agree with TRBD2. The CDR3 runs to 12 residues. Germline values: CDR1 SQVTM, CDR2 ANQGSEA. V lost 7 bases to trimming and J lost 7 bases; unmatched junction nucleotides: 6. The CDR3 region is CSGSGGARTQYF. The CDR3 DNA follows: TGCAGCGGCAGCGGGGGGGCCCGGACCCAGTACTTC.

This chain links TRBV5-1 with TRBJ2-1, with D perhaps matching TRBD2 (5 bases). V was clipped by 4 bases and J by 7 bases, with 12 bases between them. CDR1 SGHRS and CDR2 YFSETQ come from the germline V gene. CDR3 length: 13 residues. The DNA for the CDR3 is TGCGCCAGCAGCCCGGAAACGGGAAATGAGCAGTTCTTC. Translation gives CASSPETGNEQFF. Supplemented by reference TRBV5-1 and TRBJ2-1, the full variable domain reads KAGVTQTPRYLIKTRGQQVTLSCSPISGHRSVSWYQQTPGQGLQFLFEYFSETQRNKGNFPGRFSGRQFSNSRSEMNVSTLELGDSALYLCASSPETGNEQFFGPGTRLTVL.

This clone has just a few counts. The chain has TRBV7-2 and TRBJ2-1, with D possibly called TRBD1 or TRBD2 (5 bases each). Germline CDR1 and CDR2: SGHTA and FQGNSA. V was clipped by 5 bases and J by 6 bases, with 17 bases between them. This CDR3 is 15 amino acids long. CDR3 in DNA: TGTGCCAGCAGCCCGAGGGGCCCGACTGGCAATGAGCAGTTCTTC. Protein sequence: CASSPRGPTGNEQFF.

This clone occurred once. The V and J genes are TRBV5-1 and TRBJ1-2, with 7 nucleotides matching TRBD1. V was clipped by 4 bases and J by 6 bases; unmatched bases: 12. The germline gives CDR1 SGHRS, CDR2 YFSETQ. The CDR3 loop spans 15 amino acids. DNA of the CDR3: TGCGCCAGCAGCGGATACAGGGGTACTGTGGATGGCTACACCTTC. It specifies CASSGYRGTVDGYTF.

The chain couples TRBV5-1 to TRBJ1-4, with 9 bases lining up with TRBD1. Germline trimming cut 4 bases from V and 4 bases from J; bases unmatched to any gene: 2. The germline V gene encodes CDR1 SGHRS and CDR2 YFSETQ. The CDR3 runs to 14 residues. CDR3 protein: CASSPTGGNEKLFF. CDR3 DNA: TGCGCCAGCAGCCCGACAGGGGGTAATGAAAAACTGTTTTTT.

This clone was counted only a few times. The chain uses TRBV7-2 and TRBJ2-7; 9 nucleotides match TRBD2. Germline CDR1 is SGHTA and CDR2 is FQGNSA. The CDR3 has 15 residues. After removal of 6 bases from V and 5 bases from J, the junction contained 11 bases not matched to a gene. CDR3 sequence reads: CASRKGLAGYNEQYF. The CDR3 bases are TGTGCCAGCAGAAAGGGACTAGCAGGATACAACGAGCAGTACTTC.

This clone occurred a few times. This sequence joins TRBV30 and TRBJ2-5, with D tentatively TRBD1 (6 bases). This CDR3 is 14 amino acids long. Germline CDR1 and CDR2: GTSNPN and SVGIG (reference sequence). V was clipped by 0 bases and J by 0 bases, with 8 bases between them. CDR3 protein: CAWSVRDNQETQYF. CDR3 coding DNA: TGTGCCTGGAGTGTAAGGGACAACCAAGAGACCCAGTACTTC.

The chain carries TRBV4-2 and TRBJ1-5; TRBD1 is a possible D gene (5 bases). The CDR3 sequence is 15 residues long. V lost 0 bases and J 4 bases, leaving 10 bases between the germline ends. The germline gives CDR1 LGHNA, CDR2 YNFKEQ. CDR3 in DNA: TGTGCCAGCAGCCAAGATCCAGGGAGGAATCAGCCCCAGCATTTT. This gives the protein CASSQDPGRNQPQHF.